Following are 23 T cell receptor beta chains from one sample sequenced in a study of blood T cell repertoires in COVID-19. Only in-frame clones appear in the TCRdb table, and some are missing; sequencing was by immunoSEQ multiplex PCR. The sample records 450,000 to 500,000 clones, approximately 86% being singletons. Sequencing was performed on PBMCs or T cells enriched from blood (not recorded which). The receptors derive from a woman aged 60-75 years who had recovered from COVID-19.

The chain links TRBV7-9 to TRBJ2-3, with a weak D call TRBD1 (6 bases). Trimming cost V 0 bases and J 11 bases, with 15 bases left between them. Germline CDR1 SEHNR, CDR2 FQNEAQ (reference sequence). The length of the CDR3 is 14 residues. The CDR3 loop is CASSLAGGPRGQYF. As DNA, the CDR3 is TGTGCCAGCAGCTTAGCGGGCGGGCCCAGGGGGCAGTATTTT.

V usage is TRBV30 and J usage is TRBJ1-5, with 8 positions matching TRBD1. Germline V gene data show CDR1 as GTSNPN and CDR2 as SVGIG (reference sequence). The CDR3 consists of 15 residues. The V gene end was trimmed by 1 base and the J gene end by 3 bases; junction bases not matched to a gene: 5. The CDR3 here is CAWSGGQGYNQPQHF. CDR3 in DNA: TGTGCCTGGAGTGGAGGACAGGGCTACAATCAGCCCCAGCATTTT.

The chain employs TRBV7-9 and TRBJ2-3; 9 bases agree with TRBD1. Germline CDR1 and CDR2: SEHNR and FQNEAQ (reference sequence). The CDR3 is made up of 14 amino acids. The junction had 4 bases not matched to a gene; V was cut back by 1 base and J by 8 bases. DNA of the CDR3: TGTGCCAGCAGCTTAGGGACAGGGGTTTCTACGCAGTATTTT. It yields the protein CASSLGTGVSTQYF.

The chain uses TRBV27 and TRBJ1-2; no clear D. The CDR3 is 15 residues long. V dropped 5 bases and J dropped 3 bases, with 16 bases sitting between them. Germline V CDR1 and CDR2: MNHEY, SMNVEV (reference sequence). CDR3 coding DNA: TGTGCCAGCAGTCCCAATCGAGGGAGGGACTATGGCTACACCTTC. It yields the protein CASSPNRGRDYGYTF.

The CDR3 loop reads CASSLSGQLDSPLHF. DNA for the CDR3: TGTGCCAGCAGTTTATCCGGACAGTTGGATTCACCCCTCCACTTT. The V call is TRBV27, the J call TRBJ1-6, with a possible D match to TRBD1 (6 bases). The CDR3 totals 15 residues. Germline V gives CDR1 MNHEY, CDR2 SMNVEV (reference sequence). The V gene lost 0 bases and the J gene lost 8 bases, with 11 bases spanning the gap.

CDR3 nucleotides: TGCGCCAGCAGCTTTGAGAGAGGGACAGGGGAGCAGTTCTTC. Amino acids: CASSFERGTGEQFF. The chain has TRBV5-1 and TRBJ2-1; TRBD1 matches 9 bases. In germline, CDR1 is SGHRS, CDR2 YFSETQ. V lost 2 bases to trimming and J lost 10 bases; unmatched junction nucleotides: 7. The CDR3 extends over 14 amino acids. Variable domain in full (rest from reference TRBV5-1 and TRBJ2-1): KAGVTQTPRYLIKTRGQQVTLSCSPISGHRSVSWYQQTPGQGLQFLFEYFSETQRNKGNFPGRFSGRQFSNSRSEMNVSTLELGDSALYLCASSFERGTGEQFFGPGTRLTVL.

This sequence joins TRBV5-1 and TRBJ1-2; D is possibly TRBD1 (5 bases). Germline assignment: CDR1 SGHRS and CDR2 YFSETQ. V was cut by 0 bases and J by 3 bases, with 9 bases left in between. The CDR3 is 14 amino acids. The CDR3 bases are TGCGCCAGCAGCTTGGGAACAGGTGACTATGGCTACACCTTC. Encoded protein: CASSLGTGDYGYTF.

Of note for this clone: A junction end diverges from the germline sequence, so it may reflect a read error. The rearrangement links TRBV7-7 to TRBJ2-2; TRBD2 matches at 9 bases. CDR1 is SSHAT and CDR2 is FNYEAQ in the germline V gene (reference sequence). The CDR3 loop spans 15 amino acids. The CDR3 nucleotides read TGTGCTAGCAGCCCGGGACTAGCTGGCACCGGGGAGCTGTTTTTT. This gives the protein CASSPGLAGTGELFF.

This sequence joins TRBV10-3 and TRBJ1-2; the match to TRBD1 covers 7 bases. In germline, CDR1 is ENHRY, CDR2 SYGVKD. V dropped 4 bases and J dropped 0; count of bases not matched to a gene: 5. The CDR3 extends over 15 amino acids. CDR3 nucleotides: TGTGCCATCAGTGTCTTACAGGGGACTAACTATGGCTACACCTTC. Translating gives CAISVLQGTNYGYTF.

This clone has only a few counts. The rearrangement links TRBV7-2 to TRBJ2-5; tentatively, D is TRBD2 (6 bases). Germline lookup yields CDR1 SGHTA and CDR2 FQGNSA. CDR3 length equals 15 residues. The ends were cut back, 1 base at V and 5 bases at J, with 14 bases in the middle. As DNA, the CDR3 is TGTGCCAGCAGCTTAGTGGGGGGTATGGGGGAGACCCAGTACTTC. This encodes CASSLVGGMGETQYF.

The V and J genes are TRBV30 and TRBJ2-7; 8 positions match TRBD1. CDR1 GTSNPN and CDR2 SVGIG come from the germline V gene (reference sequence). With 8 bases clipped from V and 7 bases from J, the junction kept 16 bases outside the gene matches. The CDR3 covers 14 residues. CDR3 loop: CAAEQGVVLGEQYF. Here the CDR3 DNA reads TGTGCCGCAGAACAGGGGGTCGTCTTAGGGGAGCAGTACTTC. The entire variable domain, with the rest obtained from reference TRBV30 and TRBJ2-7, is as follows: SQTIHQWPATLVQPVGSPLSLECTVEGTSNPNLYWYRQAAGRGLQLLFYSVGIGQISSEVPQNLSASRPQDRQFILSSKKLLLSDSGFYLCAAEQGVVLGEQYFGPGTRLTVT.

This clone has only a few counts. The chain couples TRBV6-1 to TRBJ2-2; TRBD2 agrees at 11 bases. V trimming: 2 bases; J trimming: 0 bases; junction bases outside the gene matches: 5. The CDR3 has 18 amino acids. Per the germline V gene, CDR1 is MNHNS and CDR2 is SASEGT. DNA for the CDR3: TGTGCCAGCAGTGAAAACCTAGCGGGGGGAGCGAACACCGGGGAGCTGTTTTTT. Residues: CASSENLAGGANTGELFF.

The V and J genes are TRBV24-1 and TRBJ1-2; a possible D gene is TRBD1 (6 bases). The CDR3 length is 12 residues. V was pared by 5 bases and J by 6 bases, with 9 bases between. CDR1 KGHDR and CDR2 SFDVKD come from the germline V gene. The CDR3 sequence: CATSAQGNGYTF. As DNA, the CDR3 is TGTGCCACCAGTGCACAGGGTAATGGCTACACCTTC.

This clone was seen more than once but under ten times. The chain has TRBV2 and TRBJ2-1; TRBD2 aligns across 14 bases. Germline CDR1 and CDR2: SNHLY and FYNNEI. The CDR3 contains 14 residues. Trimming at V came to 6 bases and at J to 9 bases, leaving 4 bases not matched to a gene. The CDR3 region is CASRTSGGAVEQFF. The DNA for the CDR3 is TGTGCCAGCAGGACTAGCGGGGGGGCCGTTGAGCAGTTCTTC.

This CDR3 reads CASSDSGGAPGELFF. CDR3 coding DNA: TGCGCCAGCAGTGATAGCGGGGGGGCCCCCGGGGAGCTGTTTTTT. This chain connects TRBV10-2 to TRBJ2-2; 11 bases line up with TRBD2. The germline V gene has CDR1 WSHSY and CDR2 SAAADI. Unmatched junction bases numbered 3, after V lost 3 bases and J lost 6 bases. This CDR3 has 15 amino acids.

The chain has TRBV7-2 and TRBJ2-3; 13 nucleotides align to TRBD2. The germline V gene has CDR1 SGHTA and CDR2 FQGNSA. The V segment lost 5 bases and the J segment 0 bases; nucleotides outside the gene matches: 5. The CDR3 is made up of 17 amino acids. For the CDR3, the DNA is TGTGCCAGCAGCGCACTAGCGGGGGGGGCTAGCACAGATACGCAGTATTTT. Protein sequence: CASSALAGGASTDTQYF.

V is TRBV23-1 and J is TRBJ2-2, with a possible D match to TRBD1 (6 bases). TRBV23-1 is an ORF; its function is uncertain. This CDR3 comprises 18 residues. V was pared by 2 bases and J by 3 bases, with 19 bases between. CDR3 region: CASSQVGTQGGDTGELFF. CDR3 bases: TGCGCCAGCAGTCAAGTGGGGACACAGGGTGGGGACACCGGGGAGCTGTTTTTT.

V is TRBV19 and J is TRBJ2-5; 7 nucleotides match TRBD2. The length of the CDR3 is 11 residues. Germline V gene lookup returns CDR1 LNHDA and CDR2 SQIVND (reference sequence). J lost 14 bases, V lost 0 bases, and 3 bases had no gene match. The CDR3 sequence: CASSIEAGVYF. CDR3 DNA sequence: TGTGCCAGTAGTATAGAGGCGGGGGTATACTTC. The full variable domain, with the rest looked up from reference TRBV19 and TRBJ2-5, is DGGITQSPKYLFRKEGQNVTLSCEQNLNHDAMYWYRQDPGQGLRLIYYSQIVNDFQKGDIAEGYSVSREKKESFPLTVTSAQKNPTAFYLCASSIEAGVYFGPGTRLLVL.

The V call is TRBV27, the J call TRBJ1-1, with a tentative D call TRBD1 (5 bases). V shed 3 bases and J shed 1 base, with 9 bases lying between them. CDR1 is MNHEY and CDR2 is SMNVEV in the germline V gene (reference sequence). The CDR3 is 14 residues long. CDR3 nucleotides: TGTGCCAGCAGTTTCCTCGACAGGAACACTGAAGCTTTCTTT. It codes for CASSFLDRNTEAFF.

J is TRBJ1-5 and V is TRBV19, with a possible D match to TRBD1 (6 bases). Germline V gene data show CDR1 as LNHDA and CDR2 as SQIVND (reference sequence). The length of the CDR3 is 15 residues. Trimming stripped 10 bases from V and 2 bases from J, with 18 bases between. CDR3 nucleotide sequence: TGTGCCAATATCACGAGTGGGGGCGGCAATCAGCCCCAGCATTTT. Translated, it gives CANITSGGGNQPQHF.

This clone was seen only once. V is TRBV7-8 and J is TRBJ2-7, with 7 nucleotides matching TRBD1. CDR3 length: 14 residues. The trim removed 6 bases at V and 0 bases at J, leaving 5 bases unmatched. CDR1 and CDR2 from the germline V gene are SGHVS and FQNEAQ. CDR3: CASRGQLPSYEQYF. As DNA, the CDR3 is TGTGCCAGCAGGGGACAGTTGCCCTCCTACGAGCAGTACTTC.

This clone was recorded only once. The chain combines TRBV4-1 with TRBJ1-1; D gene ambiguous. Germline V gene sequence: CDR1 MGHRA, CDR2 YSYEKL. This CDR3 contains 15 residues. Trimming stripped 4 bases from V and 0 bases from J, with 12 bases between. The CDR3 sequence: CASSPQAAMNTEAFF. CDR3 bases: TGCGCCAGCAGCCCCCAAGCGGCCATGAACACTGAAGCTTTCTTT.

The gene calls are TRBV6-6 and TRBJ2-1; D perhaps matches TRBD1 (6 bases). Trimming took off 4 bases at V and 3 bases at J, with 7 bases between the two ends. Germline V CDR1 and CDR2: MNHNY, SVGAGI (reference sequence). The CDR3 has 13 amino acids. CDR3 coding DNA: TGTGCCAGCAGTTCACAGGGCTACAATGAGCAGTTCTTC. This encodes CASSSQGYNEQFF.